This TCR beta chain appears in the sequencing data of a study of blood T cells in healthy people across ages. Study results and caveats: TCR beta diversity tracked closely with naive T cell percentage. A roughly linear age-dependent decrease characterized TCR beta diversity per million T cells.

A sample-barcoded 5' primer and a J-beta primer mix were used in a second PCR of roughly 7 to 11 cycles. TCRdb reprocessed the 5' RACE reads via MiXCR and lists one record per CDR3 protein. The repertoire holds some 1,000,000 distinct CDR3 sequences, with almost 25% as singletons. This clonotype was found a few times. Its antigen remains unidentified. CDR3 length equals 15 residues. Germline V gives CDR1 PRHDT, CDR2 FYEKMQ (reference sequence). Trimming took 5 bases from V and 0 from J, leaving 11 bases between them. These data were also filed under a second study, of T cells of mothers and their children. As reported in that work: For cDNA synthesis, the complete extracted RNA was used (approximately 1.4 ug per 15 ul). It was related mother-child pairs that showed slightly higher overlap than unrelated pairs, without reaching significance.

This chain links TRBV13 with TRBJ2-4, with D perhaps TRBD1 (6 bases). Sequenced: blood. The sequence derives from a girl aged 2 to 10 in good health. The DNA of the CDR3 is TGTGCCAGCAGCCTAGAGGGGGAAGCCAAAAACATTCAGTACTTC. It translates to CASSLEGEAKNIQYF. Using reference TRBV13 and TRBJ2-4 for the parts outside the CDR3, the full variable domain is AAGVIQSPRHLIKEKRETATLKCYPIPRHDTVYWYQQGPGQDPQFLISFYEKMQSDKGSIPDRFSAQQFSDYHSELNMSSLELGDSALYFCASSLEGEAKNIQYFGAGTRLSVL.